This is a list of T cell receptor beta chains from one sample in a study of early T cells in non-severe SARS-CoV-2 infection. TCRdb reprocessed the 5' RACE reads via MiXCR and lists one record per CDR3 protein. The table includes almost 45,000 distinct CDR3 sequences, less than 7% detected once. Sequencing used whole blood. Receptors were obtained from an adult who was a healthcare worker with PCR-confirmed SARS-CoV-2 infection or an uninfected control (not recorded which). The conserved cysteine and the conserved F or W are not part of the CDR3 here. A D gene is named only where the DNA matches it firmly.

CDR3	V	D
ASRQGLAGAGELF	TRBV7-2	TRBD2
ASTNRGGYT	TRBV6-6	TRBD1
ASSYRLNGNEQF	TRBV6-5	NA
ASSPTGPAPDYEQY	TRBV28	NA
SARGPGREGANVLT	TRBV20-1	NA
ASSLVGGDGNTIY	TRBV5-1	NA
ASSNTANTEAF	TRBV7-3	NA
ASSYTGNNSPLH	TRBV6-6	NA
ASSLDRQGPGNTIY	TRBV11-2	NA
AITGEGGNEQF	TRBV10-3	TRBD2
SARSQETQY	TRBV29-1	NA
ASSQEGAMNTEAF	TRBV4-1	NA
ASSQDLGDSSYEQY	TRBV4-1	TRBD1
ASSFTTNTEAF	TRBV12-3/TRBV12-4	NA
ASSLVGGSSYEQY	TRBV5-5	NA
ASRSRGRTEAF	TRBV11-2	NA
ASSRGVAQVEKLF	TRBV11-2	NA
SATSPGDYNEQF	TRBV20-1	NA
ASSQRGLGNNEQF	TRBV4-3	TRBD1
ASSLDGRVHNEQF	TRBV5-5	TRBD2
SASLPGGSQETQY	TRBV20-1	NA
ASSLLLWEAHGQNGANVLT	TRBV7-2	NA
ASSFPANTLYNEQF	TRBV12-3/TRBV12-4	NA